This entry concerns a single TCR beta chain. Antigen specificity is unknown. Use of 60 Vbeta and 13 Jbeta primers characterized the PCR. TCRdb's table, derived via immunoSEQ multiplex PCR, lists solely in-frame clones and lacks some. The sample has around 120,000 clones, 80% seen once. This record comes from a study of cytomegalovirus exposure and HLA in healthy donors. Whole-study findings and limits: In a later analysis, TCR beta V- and J-gene trimming was associated with a missense DCLRE1C variant. The majority of TCR sequences were rare, yet some public TCRs appeared in many donors. A later analysis reportedly identified an Asian-associated ancestry cluster as carrying fewer N-insertions than the approximately 670-donor mean. Published work reported that the classifier diagnosed cytomegalovirus status with high specificity and sensitivity.

Per the germline V gene, CDR1 is LGHNT and CDR2 is FRNRAP. The CDR3 runs to 20 residues. The V and J ends lost 6 bases and 0 bases, in that order; junction bases with no gene match: 17. The origin of this receptor is a man under 40 in good health and CMV-seronegative. The sequenced material came from PBMCs. The rearrangement links TRBV12-5 to TRBJ2-1; 10 bases match TRBD2. This CDR3 reads CASGLPGLADSLSSYNEQFF. The DNA of the CDR3 is TGTGCTAGTGGCCTCCCAGGACTAGCGGATTCCCTGAGCTCCTACAATGAGCAGTTCTTC.